The 17 T cell receptor beta chains listed next were all sequenced from one sample in a study of blood T cells in healthy people across ages. The authors ran a second PCR of about 6 to 11 cycles using a sample-barcoded 5' primer and a J-beta primer mix. TCRdb ran MiXCR on the 5' RACE reads and lists one entry per CDR3 protein. The sample records 550,000 to 750,000 distinct CDR3 sequences, around 21% being singletons. Sequencing input: blood. The receptors come from a man between 65 and 85 years old in good health.

This rearrangement joins TRBV29-1 to TRBJ2-7; 7 bases fit TRBD1. Germline loops: CDR1 SQVTM, CDR2 ANQGSEA. Trimming took 4 bases from V and 5 from J; bases not matched to a gene: 5. The CDR3 is 12 residues long. CDR3 sequence (DNA): TGCAGCGTTGGTCAGGGGGATAACGAGCAGTACTTC. Translating gives CSVGQGDNEQYF.

The V and J genes are TRBV20-1 and TRBJ2-1; 9 nucleotides align to TRBD2. CDR3 length: 17 residues. Germline V gene data show CDR1 as DFQATT and CDR2 as SNEGSKA (reference sequence). The V and J ends lost 1 base and 2 bases, in that order; junction bases with no gene match: 9. CDR3 sequence: CSARGASGIQTYNEQFF. The CDR3 DNA reads TGCAGTGCTAGAGGTGCTAGCGGGATTCAGACCTACAATGAGCAGTTCTTC.

The genes are TRBV29-1 and TRBJ2-5; D is perhaps TRBD1 (5 bases). The DNA end lines up better with TRBJ2-7; the J call may be wrong. The germline V gene has CDR1 SQVTM and CDR2 ANQGSEA. This CDR3 comprises 16 residues. The CDR3 bases are TGCAGCGTTGAAGTCGGCAGTACGGCAGGGTCTAACGAGCAGTACGTC. Translating it yields CSVEVGSTAGSNEQYV.

In its sample, this clonotype was seen a few times. In this CDR3 the conserved last residue, phenylalanine or tryptophan, is missing, so a read error is likely. V and J are TRBV9 and TRBJ2-3; tentatively, D is TRBD2 (6 bases). This CDR3 is 14 amino acids long. The V end was cut by 0 bases, the J end by 9 bases, with 14 bases between. CDR1 and CDR2 from the germline V gene are SGDLS and YYNGEE. The CDR3 DNA follows: TGTGCCAGCAGCGTAGCGGGAGAAGACGGGACGCAGTATCTT. Its translation: CASSVAGEDGTQYL.

The sample holds many counts of this clonotype. The V call is TRBV11-2, the J call TRBJ2-2, with 10 bases that match TRBD1. Germline CDR1 and CDR2: SGHAT and FQNNGV. The length of the CDR3 is 15 residues. Trimming took 3 bases from V and 5 from J; bases not matched to a gene: 3. The CDR3 nucleotides read TGTGCCAGCAGCTTGGGGACAGGGGTAACCGGGGAGCTGTTTTTT. Amino acids: CASSLGTGVTGELFF. Supplemented by reference TRBV11-2 and TRBJ2-2, the full variable domain reads EAGVAQSPRYKIIEKRQSVAFWCNPISGHATLYWYQQILGQGPKLLIQFQNNGVVDDSQLPKDRFSAERLKGVDSTLKIQPAKLEDSAVYLCASSLGTGVTGELFFGEGSRLTVL.

The sample holds a few counts of this clonotype. The chain couples TRBV6-5 to TRBJ2-5; D assignment may be TRBD1 or TRBD2 (6 bases each). Germline V gene lookup returns CDR1 MNHEY and CDR2 SVGAGI. This CDR3 has 16 amino acids. Trimming shortened V by 7 bases and J by 1 base, and 19 bases separated the two germline ends. The chain's CDR3 is CASIPLWGATQETQYF. CDR3 coding DNA: TGTGCCAGCATTCCTCTGTGGGGGGCCACCCAAGAGACCCAGTACTTC.

J is TRBJ1-2 and V is TRBV7-2; D unresolved. The V end was cut by 5 bases, the J end by 4 bases, with 14 bases between. In germline, CDR1 is SGHTA, CDR2 FQGNSA. The CDR3 runs to 14 residues. Here the CDR3 DNA reads TGTGCCAGCAGCGGTGACACTGGAGCCTATGGCTACACCTTC. Encoded protein: CASSGDTGAYGYTF.

This clonotype came up a few times. The genes are TRBV2 and TRBJ1-2; D remains ambiguous. V was clipped by 2 bases and J by 8 bases, with 9 bases between them. The germline V gene has CDR1 SNHLY and CDR2 FYNNEI. The CDR3 spans 12 residues. In DNA form, the CDR3 reads TGTGCCAGCAGTGAAAAGGGTCGAGGCTACACCTTC. Encoded protein: CASSEKGRGYTF.

The table lists this clonotype with many counts. The chain carries TRBV5-1 and TRBJ2-5; 9 bases are shared with TRBD1. The CDR3 sequence is 15 residues long. Trimming cost V 0 bases and J 5 bases; bases outside gene matches: 5. Germline lookup yields CDR1 SGHRS and CDR2 YFSETQ. The CDR3 DNA follows: TGCGCCAGCAGCTTGGCAACAGGGGGCGCGGAGACCCAGTACTTC. As protein: CASSLATGGAETQYF.

The gene calls are TRBV24-1 and TRBJ2-3; the D is unclear. This CDR3 contains 13 residues. The V gene's germline CDR1 is KGHDR and CDR2 SFDVKD. V lost 4 bases and J 6 bases, leaving 10 bases between the germline ends. The CDR3 DNA reads TGTGCCACCAGTGACCACGCCGGGGATACGCAGTATTTT. Translating gives CATSDHAGDTQYF.

This clonotype came up a few times. This chain uses TRBV20-1 with TRBJ2-1; TRBD2 matches 10 bases. The tail of the sequence fits TRBJ2-5 better, so the J call may be wrong. This CDR3 has 14 residues. Germline loops: CDR1 DFQATT, CDR2 SNEGSKA (reference sequence). In DNA form, the CDR3 reads TGCAGTGCTAGAGCCTTAGCGGGAGGAGAGACCCAGTACTTC. It codes for CSARALAGGETQYF.

CDR3 nucleotide sequence: TGTGCCAGCAGCTTAGCGATGGGGGTAGGGGCCAACGTCCTGACTTTC. Translation gives CASSLAMGVGANVLTF. The J gene is TRBJ2-6, the V gene TRBV7-9; D may correspond to TRBD1 or TRBD2 (5 bases each). The CDR3 runs to 16 residues. Germline lookup yields CDR1 SEHNR and CDR2 FQNEAQ (reference sequence). V lost 0 bases and J 4 bases, leaving 10 bases between the germline ends.

V gene TRBV7-2 combines with J gene TRBJ2-1, with D tentatively TRBD1 or TRBD2 (5 bases each). The V gene's germline CDR1 is SGHTA and CDR2 FQGNSA. V dropped 1 base and J dropped 5 bases, with 9 bases sitting between them. The CDR3 loop spans 14 amino acids. CDR3 DNA: TGTGCCAGCAGCTTAGTGATGGGGGACAATGAGCAGTTCTTC. This codes for CASSLVMGDNEQFF.

This clonotype was observed a few times. The chain is built from TRBV20-1 and TRBJ2-1; D is uncertain. V was trimmed by 1 base and J by 2 bases, leaving 12 bases between them. The CDR3 totals 15 residues. Looked up from germline, CDR1 is DFQATT and CDR2 is SNEGSKA (reference sequence). The CDR3: CSARVFGETYNEQFF. DNA of the CDR3: TGCAGTGCTAGAGTATTCGGAGAAACCTACAATGAGCAGTTCTTC.

This clonotype was observed at least ten times. The chain couples TRBV10-3 to TRBJ2-4; 14 nucleotides align to TRBD2. J gave up 2 bases and V 10 bases, and 13 bases lay outside the gene matches. The V gene's germline CDR1 is ENHRY and CDR2 SYGVKD. CDR3 length: 18 residues. The CDR3 loop is CATEVLTSGRAPKNIQYF. CDR3 coding DNA: TGTGCCACCGAGGTTTTGACTAGCGGGAGGGCCCCCAAAAACATTCAGTACTTC.

This clonotype was seen a few times. V gene TRBV7-9 combines with J gene TRBJ1-2; D remains ambiguous. The CDR3 runs 14 residues. Trimming left V 2 bases short and J 6 bases short, with 13 bases between. Germline V lookup: CDR1 SEHNR, CDR2 FQNEAQ (reference sequence). CDR3 region: CASSLSWTGNGYTF. For the CDR3, the DNA is TGTGCCAGCAGCTTATCTTGGACCGGGAATGGCTACACCTTC.

The sample holds a few counts of this clonotype. CDR3: CASSSGVGEQFF. CDR3 DNA sequence: TGTGCCAGCAGTTCGGGGGTGGGTGAGCAGTTCTTC. The J gene is TRBJ2-1, the V gene TRBV28; a possible D gene is TRBD2 (6 bases). The CDR3 runs 12 residues. The germline V gene encodes CDR1 MDHEN and CDR2 SYDVKM. Trimming removed 4 bases at V and 9 bases at J, with 10 bases between.